This T cell receptor beta chain comes out of a study of cytomegalovirus exposure and HLA in healthy donors. General study findings and limits: Later analysis identified several of the most significant clusters that appeared linked to common viral pathogens. TCR beta sequences reportedly predicted most subjects' HLA-A and HLA-B alleles accurately.

Regarding donors, all were healthy bone marrow donors. This CDR3 has 14 amino acids. Trimming took off 0 bases at V and 4 bases at J, with 9 bases between the two ends. Germline CDR1 MGHRA, CDR2 YSYEKL. PCR was performed using 60 Vbeta and 13 Jbeta primers. Sequenced by immunoSEQ multiplex PCR; TCRdb stores in-frame clones only, minus some. The sample records 150,000 to 200,000 clones, around 78% being singletons. A word on this clone: The antigen is not known.

This clonotype originated in a woman in her twenties or thirties in good health and CMV-seropositive. The sequenced material came from PBMCs. The chain employs TRBV4-1 and TRBJ1-2; D is possibly TRBD1 (6 bases). The CDR3 loop is CASSQEGGIYGYTF. The CDR3 DNA reads as TGCGCCAGCAGCCAAGAAGGGGGAATCTATGGCTACACCTTC.